Shown below are 20 T cell receptor beta chains from a single sample sequenced in a study of post-analysis software for immune sequencing data. Study-wide points: TRBV5-6, TRBV5-1 and TRBV20-1 belonged to a set of five TRBV segments that were more frequent in patients than controls.

These TCRs are of unknown antigen specificity. Libraries were made from TCR beta cDNA, and they carried unique molecular identifiers. TCRdb reanalysed the PCR reads using MiXCR and keeps one entry per CDR3 protein. Found here are roughly 200,000 distinct CDR3 sequences, 25% to 35% of them singletons; the top ten hold about 3.7%. Sequenced material: blood. The receptor set was obtained from a girl aged 2-17 years with multiple sclerosis.

This clonotype was picked up a small number of times. This chain joins TRBV19 and TRBJ1-5, with TRBD1 as a possible D gene (5 bases). Trimming cost V 6 bases and J 3 bases, with 15 bases left between them. In germline, CDR1 is LNHDA, CDR2 SQIVND (reference sequence). CDR3 length: 15 residues. CDR3 coding DNA: TGTGCCAGTAGGACGACCGGTGGGGCCAATCAGCCCCAGCATTTT. It is translated as CASRTTGGANQPQHF.

This clonotype was detected many times. The chain is built from TRBV30 and TRBJ1-2; possible D gene TRBD1, 5 bases. This CDR3 has 13 residues. Trimming stripped 4 bases from V and 7 bases from J, with 16 bases between. Looked up from germline, CDR1 is GTSNPN and CDR2 is SVGIG (reference sequence). CDR3 residues: CAWTVGGGGGYTF. Here the CDR3 DNA reads TGTGCCTGGACCGTAGGCGGGGGTGGTGGCTACACCTTC. Drawing the rest from reference TRBV30 and TRBJ1-2, the complete variable domain is SQTIHQWPATLVQPVGSPLSLECTVEGTSNPNLYWYRQAAGRGLQLLFYSVGIGQISSEVPQNLSASRPQDRQFILSSKKLLLSDSGFYLCAWTVGGGGGYTFGSGTRLTVV.

In the case of this clonotype: A single base separates this from a much larger clone, so it may be a read error. This chain links TRBV5-1 with TRBJ2-1, with D possibly being TRBD1 (5 bases). The CDR3 runs 16 residues. Germline CDR1 SGHRS, CDR2 YFSETQ. The V and J ends lost 0 bases and 8 bases respectively, with 18 bases between them. CDR3 nucleotide sequence: TGCGCCAGCAGCTTGGGGTCAGGGTTCTCTTTCGATGAGCAGTTCTTC. Amino acids: CASSLGSGFSFDEQFF.

Regarding this clonotype: Possible read error: a much larger clone is one base away. The V call is TRBV12-3 or TRBV12-4, the J call TRBJ2-5, with 7 bases matching TRBD1. After removal of 1 base from V and 11 bases from J, the junction contained 13 bases not matched to a gene. CDR3 length: 15 residues. As DNA, the CDR3 is TGTGCCAGCAGTTTAGGACAGGGTGAGTTCCATGAGCAGTACTTC. Translating it yields CASSLGQGEFHEQYF.

The chain employs TRBV11-1 and TRBJ1-1; D gene unclear. This CDR3 comprises 13 residues. CDR1 is SGHAT and CDR2 is FQDESV in the germline V gene (reference sequence). The ends were cut back, 5 bases at V and 4 bases at J, with 11 bases in the middle. DNA for the CDR3: TGTGCCAGCAGCCCGGGGAGGGCCACTGAAGCTTTCTTT. Translating gives CASSPGRATEAFF.

This clonotype was seen repeatedly, ten times or more. This chain uses TRBV5-1 with TRBJ2-4; the match to TRBD1 covers 9 bases. Germline loops: CDR1 SGHRS, CDR2 YFSETQ. Losses at the gene ends were 6 bases for V and 1 base for J; bases not matched to a gene: 11. The CDR3 consists of 17 residues. CDR3 DNA sequence: TGCGCCAGCACGCCCGTTTGGGGACAGGGTGCCAAAAACATTCAGTACTTC. Its protein product is CASTPVWGQGAKNIQYF.

This clonotype was detected many times. This rearrangement joins TRBV5-1 to TRBJ2-1, with TRBD1 as a possible D gene (6 bases). This CDR3 is built from 13 residues. Per the germline V gene, CDR1 is SGHRS and CDR2 is YFSETQ. Trimming took off 0 bases at V and 6 bases at J, with 7 bases between the two ends. Here the CDR3 DNA reads TGCGCCAGCAGCTTGGGGACAGCCAATGAGCAGTTCTTC. Protein sequence: CASSLGTANEQFF.

This clonotype was observed a handful of times. The V gene is TRBV5-1, the J gene TRBJ2-2, with 9 bases that match TRBD1. The ends lost 4 bases at V and 3 bases at J; junction bases unmatched: 7. Germline lookup yields CDR1 SGHRS and CDR2 YFSETQ. This CDR3 spans 16 amino acids. CDR3 amino acids: CASSPEDRGYTGELFF. The CDR3 DNA reads as TGCGCCAGCAGCCCGGAGGACAGGGGCTACACCGGGGAGCTGTTTTTT.

This clonotype was seen many times. V gene TRBV9 combines with J gene TRBJ2-3; D may match TRBD1 or TRBD2 (6 bases each). This CDR3 comprises 17 residues. Trimming took off 3 bases at V and 5 bases at J, with 22 bases between the two ends. The germline V gene has CDR1 SGDLS and CDR2 YYNGEE. The CDR3 loop is CASSAYPRGERGDTQYF. The CDR3 region has the DNA TGTGCCAGCAGCGCCTACCCTAGGGGGGAACGTGGAGATACGCAGTATTTT.

The V call is TRBV12-3 or TRBV12-4, the J call TRBJ1-1; no definite D call. CDR3 length equals 14 residues. Trimming removed 5 bases from V and 0 bases from J, with 10 bases in between. The CDR3 spells CASSKAAMNTEAFF. The DNA of the CDR3 is TGTGCCAGCAGTAAGGCAGCAATGAACACTGAAGCTTTCTTT.

This clonotype was seen at least ten times. This chain links TRBV15 with TRBJ1-6; D may be TRBD1 (5 bases). V gave up 0 bases and J gave up 8 bases, with 8 bases separating them. CDR1 LNHNV and CDR2 YYDKDF come from the germline V gene (reference sequence). The CDR3 has 14 amino acids. The CDR3 reads CATSRDAGDSPLHF. In nucleotides, the CDR3 is TGTGCCACCAGCAGAGATGCGGGGGATTCACCCCTCCACTTT. The variable domain in full, with the rest retrieved from reference TRBV15 and TRBJ1-6, is DAMVIQNPRYQVTQFGKPVTLSCSQTLNHNVMYWYQQKSSQAPKLLFHYYDKDFNNEADTPDNFQSRRPNTSFCFLDIRSPGLGDTAMYLCATSRDAGDSPLHFGNGTRLTVT.

The V gene is TRBV28, the J gene TRBJ2-1; D gene ambiguous. This CDR3 contains 15 residues. Per the germline V gene, CDR1 is MDHEN and CDR2 is SYDVKM. V was cut by 1 base and J by 6 bases, with 13 bases left in between. The CDR3 DNA is TGTGCCAGCAGTTTATCTCGCGCCGGTTCCAATGAGCAGTTCTTC. The encoded protein is CASSLSRAGSNEQFF.

There are a few counts of this clonotype. The rearrangement uses TRBV11-2 and TRBJ2-3; no reliable D call. CDR1 is SGHAT and CDR2 is FQNNGV in the germline V gene. Trimming stripped 0 bases from V and 5 bases from J, with 9 bases between. The length of the CDR3 is 14 residues. For the CDR3, the DNA is TGTGCCAGCAGCTTAGATTGGAAAGGAGATACGCAGTATTTT. Translation gives CASSLDWKGDTQYF.

This clonotype was observed at least ten times. This chain uses TRBV7-2 with TRBJ2-5, with D unresolved. Trimming removed 2 bases at V and 6 bases at J, with 13 bases between. Per the germline V gene, CDR1 is SGHTA and CDR2 is FQGNSA. The CDR3 covers 14 residues. CDR3 region: CASSLTTSEKTQYF. The CDR3 DNA sequence: TGTGCCAGCAGCTTAACGACATCTGAGAAGACCCAGTACTTC.

This clonotype was seen a handful of times. This chain links TRBV28 with TRBJ2-2; 7 positions agree with TRBD1. The junction had 5 bases not matched to a gene; V was cut back by 4 bases and J by 0 bases. From germline, CDR1 is MDHEN and CDR2 SYDVKM. The CDR3 spans 16 residues. Here the CDR3 reads CASSSNRGTNTGELFF. The DNA of the CDR3 is TGTGCCAGCAGTTCGAACAGGGGAACGAACACCGGGGAGCTGTTTTTT.

This clonotype was seen many times. The chain has TRBV4-1 and TRBJ1-6; D remains ambiguous. This CDR3 is built from 14 residues. Germline V gene sequence: CDR1 MGHRA, CDR2 YSYEKL. Trimming stripped 3 bases from V and 6 bases from J, with 9 bases between. The CDR3 bases are TGCGCCAGCAGCCATGTTCGGGGTAATTCACCCCTCCACTTT. Translating it yields CASSHVRGNSPLHF.

This clonotype was seen at least ten times. The chain joins TRBV12-3 or TRBV12-4 to TRBJ2-1; 9 nucleotides line up with TRBD1. The trim removed 1 base at V and 3 bases at J, leaving 1 base unmatched. The CDR3 has 15 amino acids. The CDR3 region has the DNA TGTGCCAGCAGTTTAGGACAGGGGGACTACAATGAGCAGTTCTTC. This translates into CASSLGQGDYNEQFF.

This clonotype showed up just a few times. The chain has TRBV28 and TRBJ2-1; D is perhaps TRBD2 (6 bases). The germline V gene has CDR1 MDHEN and CDR2 SYDVKM. V was clipped by 3 bases and J by 6 bases, with 15 bases between them. This CDR3 spans 15 amino acids. Written as DNA, the CDR3 is TGTGCCAGCAGTTTCCCAGCGGCCGGGAGCAATGAGCAGTTCTTC. Translated: CASSFPAAGSNEQFF.

This clonotype was counted at least ten times. The chain uses TRBV28 and TRBJ2-6, with 12 positions matching TRBD1. CDR1 and CDR2 from the germline V gene are MDHEN and SYDVKM. CDR3 length equals 19 residues. V was pared by 4 bases and J by 0 bases, with 7 bases of the junction left unmatched. The CDR3 protein is CASSSAGQGANSGANVLTF. CDR3 DNA sequence: TGTGCCAGCAGTTCAGCGGGACAGGGGGCGAACTCTGGGGCCAACGTCCTGACTTTC.

This clonotype has a count of ten or more. The V call is TRBV6-5, the J call TRBJ2-7, with 9 bases that match TRBD2. The CDR3 spans 14 residues. Trimming removed 6 bases from V and 4 bases from J; junction bases left unmatched: 7. Germline lookup yields CDR1 MNHEY and CDR2 SVGAGI. The DNA of the CDR3 is TGTGCCAGCAGCCCCTCGAGCGGGAGGTACGAGCAGTACTTC. Translated, it gives CASSPSSGRYEQYF.